The rows below give T cell receptor beta chains drawn from one sample of a study of Graves' ophthalmopathy and Graves' hyperthyroidism. TCRdb analysed the multiplex PCR reads with MiXCR anew, one entry per CDR3 protein. In the table there are approximately 700,000 distinct CDR3 sequences, more than 40% of which are singletons. Sequencing used peripheral blood. These receptors all stem from an adult man with Graves' ophthalmopathy. The CDR3 runs from the conserved cysteine through the conserved F or W. A D gene is named only where the DNA matches it firmly. Clone size appears in some rows only: once, few, many, or a class for an expanded clone.

abundance	len	v_gene	d_gene	j_gene	CDR3aa	CDR3nt
NA	11	TRBV2	NA	TRBJ2-6	CASSVWNVLTF	TGTGCCAGCAGTGTTTGGAACGTCCTGACTTTC
NA	13	TRBV20-1	NA	TRBJ2-7	CSASDNQLYEQYF	TGCAGTGCTAGCGACAACCAACTATACGAGCAGTACTTC
many	14	TRBV19	NA	TRBJ1-5	CASTKRGVNQPQHF	TGTGCCAGTACCAAGCGGGGGGTCAATCAGCCCCAGCATTTT
many	13	TRBV19	TRBD1	TRBJ1-5	CASSGQVNQPQHF	TGTGCCAGTAGTGGACAGGTCAATCAGCCCCAGCATTTT
many	15	TRBV7-9	TRBD1	TRBJ1-2	CASSPSDRGNYGYTF	TGTGCCAGCAGCCCGTCGGACAGGGGCAACTATGGCTACACCTTC
few	13	TRBV10-3	NA	TRBJ2-3	CAISGTNTDTQYF	TGTGCCATCAGTGGGACAAACACAGATACGCAGTATTTT
many	10	TRBV7-9	NA	TRBJ2-7	CASPGGEQYF	TGTGCCAGCCCTGGCGGTGAGCAGTACTTC
many	14	TRBV20-1	NA	TRBJ2-1	CSARAARGTEEQFF	TGCAGTGCTAGAGCGGCCCGGGGGACGGAGGAGCAGTTCTTC
many	14	TRBV19	NA	TRBJ1-6	CASSMGTGDSPLHF	TGTGCCAGTAGTATGGGGACTGGCGATTCACCCCTCCACTTT
NA	12	TRBV25-1	NA	TRBJ1-1	CASRGWNTEAFF	TGTGCCAGCAGGGGGTGGAACACTGAAGCTTTCTTT
many	11	TRBV29-1	NA	TRBJ2-5	CSRRKQETQYF	TGCAGCCGGCGGAAACAAGAGACCCAGTACTTC
NA	10	TRBV19	TRBD1	TRBJ1-1	CASTGQGAFF	TGTGCCAGTACAGGACAGGGAGCTTTCTTT
NA	18	TRBV7-9	TRBD1	TRBJ2-2	CASSQDYRTGSTSRELFF	TGCGCCAGCAGCCAAGATTACCGGACAGGGTCCACTTCAAGGGAGCTGTTTTTT
few	15	TRBV12-3/TRBV12-4	NA	TRBJ2-7	CASSLLADRSYEQYF	TGTGCCAGCAGTTTACTCGCGGACCGATCCTACGAGCAGTACTTC
many	13	TRBV6-1	TRBD2	TRBJ2-7	CASRLAATYEQYF	TGTGCCAGTAGACTAGCGGCTACCTACGAGCAGTACTTC
few	14	TRBV5-5	TRBD1	TRBJ2-7	CASSFDRGPYEQYF	TGTGCCAGCAGTTTTGACAGGGGGCCATACGAGCAGTACTTC
NA	10	TRBV20-1	NA	TRBJ2-3	CSARLDTQYF	TGCAGTGCTAGATTAGATACGCAGTATTTT
NA	15	TRBV9	TRBD1	TRBJ1-2	CASSLPDRGRGGYTF	TGCGCCAGCAGCTTGCCCGACAGGGGGCGCGGAGGCTACACCTTC